The 13 T cell receptor beta chains in this list originate from one sample, sequenced in a study of OX40 agonist ivuxolimab in advanced cancers. Using immunoSEQ multiplex PCR, the repertoire was profiled, and TCRdb retains in-frame clones only, with some absent. Of about 17,000 clones listed, 73% are singletons. This specimen consisted of CD4+ or CD8+ T cells sorted from blood, obtained in a trial of the OX40 agonist ivuxolimab. The receptors shown here come from an adult with an advanced solid tumor such as melanoma, head and neck, liver or kidney cancer.

The chain uses TRBV14 and TRBJ1-1; 12 positions match TRBD1. The germline V gene encodes CDR1 SGHDN and CDR2 FVKESK. The CDR3 runs to 17 residues. Trimming removed 4 bases from V and 3 bases from J; junction bases left unmatched: 9. CDR3 bases: TGTGCCAGCAGCCTCGCGGGGACAGGGGGCCTGTACACTGAAGCTTTCTTT. It is translated as CASSLAGTGGLYTEAFF.

The V gene is TRBV7-9, the J gene TRBJ2-1; D is ambiguous. This CDR3 spans 14 amino acids. Germline V gene lookup returns CDR1 SEHNR and CDR2 FQNEAQ (reference sequence). V shed 1 base and J shed 6 bases, with 10 bases lying between them. The DNA of the CDR3 is TGTGCCAGCAGCTTAGTTTACGGAAGCAATGAGCAGTTCTTC. As protein: CASSLVYGSNEQFF. Combining the CDR3 with reference TRBV7-9 and TRBJ2-1 gives the whole variable domain DTGVSQNPRHKITKRGQNVTFRCDPISEHNRLYWYRQTLGQGPEFLTYFQNEAQLEKSRLLSDRFSAERPKGSFSTLEIQRTEQGDSAMYLCASSLVYGSNEQFFGPGTRLTVL.

The gene calls are TRBV9 and TRBJ2-7; D unclear. The germline V gene has CDR1 SGDLS and CDR2 YYNGEE. V lost 4 bases and J 0 bases, leaving 8 bases between the germline ends. The CDR3 has 13 residues. Written as DNA, the CDR3 is TGTGCCAGCAGCCCCGAACTCTCCTACGAGCAGTACTTC. Its protein is CASSPELSYEQYF.

This rearrangement joins TRBV9 to TRBJ2-7; 7 positions agree with TRBD1. V trimming: 2 bases; J trimming: 2 bases; junction bases outside the gene matches: 4. The CDR3 totals 14 residues. The V gene's germline CDR1 is SGDLS and CDR2 YYNGEE. The DNA for the CDR3 is TGTGCCAGCAGCGTCGGGACAGCCCCCTACGAGCAGTACTTC. This encodes CASSVGTAPYEQYF. Filled out from reference TRBV9 and TRBJ2-7, the complete variable domain reads DSGVTQTPKHLITATGQRVTLRCSPRSGDLSVYWYQQSLDQGLQFLIQYYNGEERAKGNILERFSAQQFPDLHSELNLSSLELGDSALYFCASSVGTAPYEQYFGPGTRLTVT.

CDR3 DNA: TGTGCCAGTAGTATTTTGGGAGGCGCAATTCAGCCCCAGCATTTT. Encoded protein: CASSILGGAIQPQHF. V gene TRBV19 combines with J gene TRBJ1-5; no clear D. CDR1 is LNHDA and CDR2 is SQIVND in the germline V gene (reference sequence). Trimming pared 3 bases from V and 6 bases from J, leaving 15 bases between. The CDR3 contains 15 residues.

The chain joins TRBV29-1 to TRBJ2-7; 7 bases align to TRBD1. This CDR3 has 13 amino acids. The germline V gene has CDR1 SQVTM and CDR2 ANQGSEA. Trimming took 4 bases from V and 3 from J; bases not matched to a gene: 6. CDR3 amino acids: CSVASGTVYEQYF. For the CDR3, the DNA is TGCAGCGTTGCATCCGGGACAGTCTACGAGCAGTACTTC.

The chain combines TRBV6-1 with TRBJ2-1, with 9 bases lining up with TRBD2. Germline assignment: CDR1 MNHNS and CDR2 SASEGT. The V and J ends lost 1 base and 7 bases, in that order; junction bases with no gene match: 8. This CDR3 has 16 residues. CDR3 loop: CASSEDVAGDWNEQFF. CDR3 coding DNA: TGTGCCAGCAGTGAAGATGTAGCGGGAGACTGGAATGAGCAGTTCTTC.

The chain is built from TRBV7-4 and TRBJ2-7; 8 positions match TRBD1. Unmatched junction bases numbered 12, after V lost 5 bases and J lost 3 bases. The CDR3 is made up of 16 amino acids. CDR1 and CDR2 from the germline V gene are SGHVT and SQSDAQ. The CDR3 sequence is CASSPRRGTGYYEQYF. The CDR3 DNA is TGTGCCAGCAGCCCACGACGGGGGACAGGTTACTACGAGCAGTACTTC.

This CDR3 is CASSLAGASSSNQPQHF. CDR3 nucleotide sequence: TGTGCCAGCAGTTTGGCAGGGGCGTCCAGTAGCAATCAGCCCCAGCATTTT. This rearrangement joins TRBV27 to TRBJ1-5, with D possibly TRBD1 on 6 matching bases. There are 17 residues in the CDR3. V lost 3 bases to trimming and J lost 0 bases, with 15 bases between them. Germline CDR1 is MNHEY and CDR2 is SMNVEV (reference sequence).

This chain links TRBV7-2 with TRBJ2-7; D uncertain. Germline V gene lookup returns CDR1 SGHTA and CDR2 FQGNSA. The CDR3 consists of 13 residues. Trimming pared 1 base from V and 2 bases from J, leaving 6 bases between. The CDR3 DNA sequence: TGTGCCAGCAGCTTAGTTGTCCCCTACGAGCAGTACTTC. Protein: CASSLVVPYEQYF.

This clone was counted a few times. This rearrangement joins TRBV6-8 to TRBJ2-7, with 8 nucleotides matching TRBD2. Germline CDR1 is MNHGY and CDR2 is SAAAGT. V trimming: 3 bases; J trimming: 9 bases; junction bases outside the gene matches: 16. The CDR3 has 16 amino acids. CDR3 sequence (DNA): TGTGCCAGCAGTTATCGCCGCCCAGCGGGAGCTAGGTCGCAGTACTTC. It yields the protein CASSYRRPAGARSQYF.

The chain couples TRBV7-6 to TRBJ2-1; 16 bases are shared with TRBD2. Losses at the gene ends were 0 bases for V and 8 bases for J; bases not matched to a gene: 1. CDR3 length: 16 residues. Germline V gives CDR1 SGHVS, CDR2 FNYEAQ. The CDR3 bases are TGTGCCAGCAGCTTAGCGGGACTAGCGGGAGGGTATGAGCAGTTCTTC. It translates to CASSLAGLAGGYEQFF.

J is TRBJ2-3 and V is TRBV7-3; 11 positions match TRBD2. J gave up 4 bases and V 5 bases, and 5 bases lay outside the gene matches. This CDR3 has 15 amino acids. The germline CDR1 and CDR2 sequences are SGHTA and FQGTGA. CDR3 loop: CASSLLAGVSDTQYF. In nucleotides, the CDR3 is TGTGCCAGCAGCCTACTAGCGGGAGTTTCAGATACGCAGTATTTT.